This TCR beta chain was obtained from a study of regulatory T cells in long-lasting Graves disease. For the study at large: Graves' cases, newly diagnosed, had used antithyroid drugs under 3 months. Overall study results and limits: Persistent patients had more shared public clonotypes (about 2,700) than new patients (about 880). It was possible that the small sample size reduced accuracy. Persistent disease showed a preference for TRBV28, TRBJ1-2 and TRBJ2-5.

In its sample, this clonotype was seen many times. The antigen is undetermined. One end of the junction fails to match germline, which may point to a read error. Library construction for TCR beta used iRepertoire HTBI primers and Arm-PCR of CDR3 regions. TCRdb ran MiXCR on the multiplex PCR reads and lists one entry per CDR3 protein. The sample lists 450,000 to 650,000 distinct CDR3 sequences, about 16% occurring once. Regarding time point: newly diagnosed GD, antithyroid drugs for less than 3 months. RNA isolated from PBMCs was used to make the TCR library. Germline CDR1 is SGHRS and CDR2 is YFSETQ. This CDR3 is built from 13 residues. The sample was also linked to a second study, of T cells in Graves' hyperthyroidism and ophthalmopathy.

This chain joins TRBV5-1 and TRBJ2-3; D not certain. The source is a middle-aged woman with Graves disease. This specimen was peripheral blood mononuclear cells (PBMCs), taken at new diagnosis, from a patient treated with antithyroid drugs. The CDR3 coding sequence is TGTGCCAGCAGCTTTTCGGGCACAGATACGCAGTATTTT. This encodes CASSFSGTDTQYF.